Listed below are T cell receptor beta chains from one sample, sequenced in a study of beta chain features in type 1 diabetes. Only in-frame clones appear in the TCRdb table, and some are missing; sequencing was by immunoSEQ multiplex PCR. The repertoire holds some 330,000 clones, with 11% as singletons. Material: naive CD4+ T cells from blood. The receptors derive from a woman aged 25 to 39 in good health. The CDR3 runs from the conserved cysteine through the conserved F or W. D genes are given only for firm matches. Clone size is shown for a subset of rows, as once, few, many or a class of expanded clone.

TRBD2 TRBJ2-5 TRBV5-4 NA CASSTGRASGTETQYF TGTGCCAGCAGCACTGGCCGGGCTAGCGGTACAGAGACCCAGTACTTC
NA TRBJ2-4 TRBV2 few CASKQAYKNIQYF TGTGCCAGTAAACAGGCGTACAAAAACATTCAGTACTTC
TRBD1 TRBJ1-2 TRBV5-1 NA CASSQDRGSVHGYTF TGCGCCAGCAGCCAGGACAGGGGTTCGGTTCACGGCTACACCTTC
TRBD2 TRBJ2-1 TRBV11-2 NA CASSYGRGSYNEQFF TGTGCCAGCAGTTACGGGAGGGGATCCTACAATGAGCAGTTCTTC
NA TRBJ2-3 TRBV9 NA CASRPRGRTDTQYF TGTGCCAGCAGACCCAGGGGTCGCACAGATACGCAGTATTTT
NA TRBJ2-5 TRBV15 NA CATSRDSHRTRPSVETQYF TGTGCCACCAGCAGAGATTCCCACAGAACCCGCCCGTCGGTGGAGACCCAGTACTTC
NA TRBJ2-7 TRBV7-9 few CALRGNSYEQYF TGTGCCTTAAGGGGGAATAGCTACGAGCAGTACTTC
TRBD1 TRBJ2-1 TRBV4-2 NA CASSPGQGAYNEQFF TGTGCCAGCAGCCCGGGACAGGGGGCTTACAATGAGCAGTTCTTC
NA TRBJ2-2 TRBV5-1 NA CASSPLGDTGELFF TGCGCCAGCAGCCCCTTGGGCGACACCGGGGAGCTGTTTTTT
NA TRBJ1-5 TRBV7-9 NA CASSGNSNQPQHF TGTGCCAGCTCAGGAAATAGCAATCAGCCCCAGCATTTT
TRBD2 TRBJ2-7 TRBV5-1 NA CASSLAPGRVEYEQYF TGCGCCAGCAGCTTGGCTCCCGGGAGGGTGGAGTACGAGCAGTACTTC
TRBD2 TRBJ2-3 TRBV7-8 NA CASSGSPNPTSGLTDTQYF TGTGCCAGCAGCGGTAGCCCGAACCCGACTAGCGGCCTCACAGATACGCAGTATTTT
NA TRBJ1-1 TRBV29-1 few CSVVRGSTEAFF TGCAGCGTTGTTAGGGGAAGCACTGAAGCTTTCTTT
NA TRBJ1-1 TRBV18 NA CASSPRTQIGVNTEAFF TGTGCCAGCTCACCCCGGACCCAAATAGGGGTGAACACTGAAGCTTTCTTT
TRBD1 TRBJ1-2 TRBV7-2 NA CASSSPRDRSLYGYTF TGTGCCAGCAGCTCGCCCCGGGACAGGTCCCTCTATGGCTACACCTTC
NA TRBJ1-1 TRBV2 few CASSDVTVNTEAFF TGTGCCAGCAGTGATGTAACTGTGAACACTGAAGCTTTCTTT
NA TRBJ1-4 TRBV19 NA CASSIGTTTNEKLFF TGTGCCAGTAGTATAGGAACAACAACTAATGAAAAACTGTTTTTT
TRBD1 TRBJ2-7 TRBV5-4 NA CASSQTGTGGYEQYF TGTGCCAGCAGCCAAACCGGGACAGGGGGCTACGAGCAGTACTTC
TRBD1 TRBJ2-7 TRBV7-2 few CASSVDRGTYEQYF TGTGCCAGCAGCGTGGACAGGGGAACCTACGAGCAGTACTTC
TRBD1 TRBJ2-3 TRBV10-3 NA CAIRTGGTDTQYF TGTGCCATCAGGACAGGGGGCACAGATACGCAGTATTTT
NA TRBJ2-3 TRBV4-2 NA CASSQTGSNTDTQYF TGTGCCAGCAGCCAAACCGGGAGTAACACAGATACGCAGTATTTT
TRBD1 TRBJ2-5 TRBV5-1 NA CASSFPGTGQETQYF TGCGCCAGCAGCTTTCCCGGGACAGGGCAAGAGACCCAGTACTTC
TRBD1 TRBJ2-1 TRBV19 few CASSWDSLSHEQFF TGTGCCAGTAGCTGGGACAGCTTAAGTCATGAGCAGTTCTTC
TRBD1 TRBJ2-1 TRBV19 few CASSTTDRAPYNEQFF TGTGCCAGTAGCACAACCGACAGGGCTCCCTACAATGAGCAGTTCTTC
NA TRBJ2-2 TRBV30 NA CAWSFLVPNTGELFF TGTGCCTGGAGTTTTTTAGTTCCCAACACCGGGGAGCTGTTTTTT
TRBD2 TRBJ2-7 TRBV27 few CASSRLAGSKQYF TGTGCCAGCAGTAGACTAGCGGGTAGCAAGCAGTACTTC
NA TRBJ1-2 TRBV14 NA CASSHGQRNDGYTF TGTGCCAGCAGCCACGGTCAGAGGAATGATGGCTACACCTTC
NA TRBJ1-2 TRBV18 few CASSPELADGYTF TGTGCCAGCTCACCGGAGTTAGCTGACGGCTACACCTTC
TRBD1 TRBJ1-1 TRBV30 NA CAWVTGGTEAFF TGTGCCTGGGTTACAGGGGGCACTGAAGCTTTCTTT
NA TRBJ1-2 TRBV30 few CAWTARTPNYGYTF TGTGCCTGGACCGCCCGGACACCGAACTATGGCTACACCTTC
NA TRBJ2-2 TRBV19 NA CASSPVYPGELFF TGTGCCAGTAGTCCGGTTTACCCGGGGGAGCTGTTTTTT
NA TRBJ1-5 TRBV7-2 NA CASSFQGGSNQPQHF TGTGCCAGCAGCTTTCAGGGTGGGAGCAATCAGCCCCAGCATTTT
TRBD1 TRBJ2-1 TRBV28 NA CASRATGEYNEQFF TGTGCCAGCAGGGCGACAGGGGAATACAATGAGCAGTTCTTC
TRBD1 TRBJ2-3 TRBV28 NA CASGTVLTDTQYF TGTGCCAGCGGGACAGTGTTGACAGATACGCAGTATTTT
NA TRBJ2-2 TRBV30 few CALDSGRAPGELFF TGTGCCTTGGACAGTGGGAGGGCCCCCGGGGAGCTGTTTTTT
NA TRBJ2-7 TRBV27 few CASSFQAAYEQYF TGTGCCAGCAGTTTCCAAGCGGCCTACGAGCAGTACTTC
TRBD2 TRBJ2-5 TRBV7-6 NA CASSPSSAGGPMAETQYF TGTGCCAGCAGCCCCTCCTCCGCGGGAGGTCCAATGGCGGAGACCCAGTACTTC
TRBD2 TRBJ2-1 TRBV29-1 few CSVEENQTSGRRSSYNEQFF TGCAGCGTTGAAGAAAATCAGACTAGCGGGCGAAGATCCTCCTACAATGAGCAGTTCTTC
NA TRBJ1-1 TRBV11-2 few CASSQRQVPDTEAFF TGTGCCAGCAGCCAGCGACAGGTTCCGGACACTGAAGCTTTCTTT
NA TRBJ2-3 TRBV29-1 few CSVDNGGTSTDTQYF TGCAGCGTTGATAATGGCGGGACTAGCACAGATACGCAGTATTTT
NA TRBJ1-5 TRBV4-3 NA CASSQDTGGSNQPQHF TGCGCCAGCAGCCAAGATACCGGGGGTAGCAATCAGCCCCAGCATTTT
TRBD2 TRBJ2-1 TRBV19 few CASSIPLIAGVRNEQFF TGTGCCAGTAGTATCCCCCTCATAGCGGGAGTCCGCAATGAGCAGTTCTTC
NA TRBJ2-7 TRBV14 NA CASSQVQGPSPYEQYF TGTGCCAGCAGCCAAGTACAGGGACCTTCCCCCTACGAGCAGTACTTC
NA TRBJ2-2 TRBV30 NA CAWTGITGELFF TGTGCCTGGACGGGGATCACCGGGGAGCTGTTTTTT
NA TRBJ2-1 TRBV5-1 NA CASSLGQGGEQFF TGCGCCAGCAGCTTGGGTCAGGGTGGCGAGCAGTTCTTC
TRBD1 TRBJ1-5 TRBV6-6 few CASSPRTGGAQPQHF TGTGCCAGCAGTCCTCGGACAGGGGGGGCTCAGCCCCAGCATTTT
NA TRBJ2-3 TRBV29-1 NA CSVAASSDQGDTQYF TGCAGCGTTGCAGCCTCCAGCGACCAAGGAGATACGCAGTATTTT
NA TRBJ2-1 TRBV5-4 few CASSLVASEYNEQFF TGTGCCAGCAGCTTGGTTGCTAGCGAATACAATGAGCAGTTCTTC
NA TRBJ2-7 TRBV10-3 NA CAISESTSGSPYEQYF TGTGCCATCAGTGAGTCGACATCAGGGTCTCCCTACGAGCAGTACTTC
TRBD2 TRBJ2-1 TRBV5-1 few CASSFGGRPGNEQFF TGCGCCAGCAGCTTCGGCGGGAGGCCTGGAAATGAGCAGTTCTTC
TRBD2 TRBJ2-7 TRBV6-1 NA CASSEGLAGSYEQYF TGTGCCAGCAGTGAAGGTCTAGCGGGCTCCTACGAGCAGTACTTC
TRBD1 TRBJ2-5 TRBV5-5 few CASSHRLDRGETQYF TGTGCCAGCAGCCACCGACTCGACAGGGGAGAGACCCAGTACTTC
TRBD2 TRBJ2-3 TRBV6-5 NA CASTSSGTRKDTQYF TGTGCCAGCACCTCCTCCGGGACTAGAAAAGATACGCAGTATTTT
TRBD2 TRBJ2-3 TRBV5-1 few CASSLTSGSTDTQYF TGCGCCAGCAGCTTAACTAGCGGGAGCACAGATACGCAGTATTTT
TRBD1 TRBJ1-5 TRBV28 NA CASSQGGRGRNQPQHF TGTGCCAGCAGTCAAGGGGGCCGAGGTCGCAATCAGCCCCAGCATTTT
NA TRBJ1-5 TRBV27 few CASSSLGGVGGNQPQHF TGTGCCAGCAGCTCTCTGGGGGGGGTAGGGGGCAATCAGCCCCAGCATTTT